This T cell receptor beta chain was captured in a study of control samples from healthy donors and cancer patients. Generated by immunoSEQ multiplex PCR, the TCRdb table keeps only in-frame clones and is missing some. The sample shows roughly 100,000 clones, roughly 94% of them seen only once. The V end was cut by 0 bases, the J end by 4 bases, with 15 bases between. Germline values: CDR1 LGHNT, CDR2 FRNRAP. This CDR3 is built from 17 residues. The V and J genes are TRBV12-5 and TRBJ1-4; D uncertain. Sequences were obtained from blood. This receptor was identified in a woman in her late teens or twenties in good health. This chain's CDR3 is CASGLVPAGGFNEKLFF. The CDR3 bases are TGTGCTAGTGGTTTGGTACCGGCAGGTGGTTTTAATGAAAAACTGTTTTTT.